This T cell receptor (beta chain) was profiled in a study of blood T cell repertoires in COVID-19. Repertoires were generated with immunoSEQ multiplex PCR, while TCRdb's copy carries only in-frame clones and drops some. Here the sample spans around 140,000 clones, roughly 80% being singletons. This TCR derives from a woman aged 45 to 65 who had recovered from COVID-19. Input material: PBMCs or T cells enriched from blood (not recorded which).

CDR3 DNA sequence: TGTGCCAGCAGCTTACCGTTCACAGGGTTCTACAATGAGCAGTTCTTC. It specifies CASSLPFTGFYNEQFF. The chain recombines TRBV11-1 with TRBJ2-1, with D possibly being TRBD1 (6 bases). V lost 2 bases and J 3 bases, leaving 14 bases between the germline ends. The germline CDR1 and CDR2 sequences are SGHAT and FQDESV (reference sequence). The CDR3 has 16 residues.